The T cell receptor beta chain under discussion was sequenced for a study of T cell responses to AZD1222 COVID-19 vaccine (dated by TCRdb to the early 2020s). About the investigation overall: Because spike-specific TCR depth and breadth did not differ between the two schedules, AZD1222 recipients who got a second dose at roughly 4 weeks were pooled with those who got a second dose at roughly 12 weeks. Trial participants were enrolled into age subgroups of 18-55, 56-69 and 70-plus years, which contained about 150, 27 and 61 TCR-sequenced participants, respectively. TCR sequencing covered 233 trial participants: approximately 200 given two doses of AZD1222 and approximately 26 given two doses of MenACWY control vaccine. Paper-wide results and their limitations: Conclusions about previously exposed vaccinees were limited because only a handful of AZD1222 recipients were SARS-CoV-2 seropositive at baseline. After two AZD1222 doses, both the breadth and the depth of spike-specific TCRs were significantly higher than at day 0 and than in MenACWY recipients. No day 14 peak-response samples were available, so repertoires were characterized only after the peak T cell response. Participants were mostly white British, with more females than males. The authors suggested clonal diversity may have been underestimated. CD4 TCRs associated with the vaccine covered the entire spike protein, and the dominant responses were in regions 160-218 and 743-854. The 56-69-year group was small, and its depth increase did not reach significance, likely because of low power. Epitopes outside the regions mutated in the B.1.351 and B.1.1.7 variants were reportedly recognized by nearly half of the unique spike-specific TCRs.

The CDR3 regions of human TCRbeta chains were subjected to immunosequencing. In the source study's methods: TCRs in the repertoires were compared against a reference library of SARS-CoV-2-specific TCRs that had been generated with the MIRA antigen-specificity platform. Breadth was defined as the fraction of unique TCRs that were SARS-CoV-2-associated, and depth was defined as the fraction of total T cells that were SARS-CoV-2-associated. Using the MIRA data, each spike-specific TCR was assigned both to the spike region to which the TCR was reactive and to a CD4 or CD8 class. Log10-transformed breadth and depth values were compared by one-way ANOVA with Sidak's multiple comparisons tests. In TCRdb, the immuneACCESS table is reduced to in-frame sequences with V and J assigned. These tables do not hold every clone; where another copy was compared, an unresolved V gene accounts for under half, and the others remain unexplained. V and J calls and clone size follow that table, whereas D and trimming were derived from the DNA. Present in this sample are more than 95,000 clones, approximately 93% of which were seen just once. Together, the top ten hold roughly 5% of the sample.

The time point label here, explained by the study, means: baseline before first vaccination. Vaccinee samples came from UK trials COV001 and COV002, including a single-blind randomized controlled phase 2/3 trial of AZD1222 (ChAdOx1 nCoV-19) in healthy adults. For TCRbeta chain sequencing, PBMC samples from trial participants were taken at day 0 and at day 28 after the second dose. Sequences ENHRY (CDR1) and SYGVKD (CDR2) are obtained from the germline V gene. A distance of 8 bases separates the germline ends of V and J, which lose 1 base and 0 bases respectively. From cysteine to phenylalanine, the CDR3 is 15 amino acids long. The read is trimmed to its CDR3 DNA, 45 bases read in frame from base 1. Comment on this clone: Its cognate antigen has yet to be identified. Base qualities were left out, and no much larger clone turns up one base away.

The rearranged segments are TRBV10-3 and TRBJ2-3, with no D gene named confidently. The material sequenced was peripheral blood, taken on day 0 of AZD1222 vaccination. The receptor's source is an adult in good health. This receptor has the CDR3 CAISEYRASTDTQYF. In nucleotides, the sequence is TGTGCCATCAGTGAGTATAGGGCTAGCACAGATACGCAGTATTTT.